This T cell receptor beta chain was recovered during a study of Ad26.COV2.S vaccination and SARS-CoV-2 variants. Study-level findings and limits: Total responses of T cells may have been underestimated by the analyses of TCR breadth and depth.

Sequencing was performed with immunoSEQ multiplex PCR; in TCRdb, only in-frame clones are kept and a portion is missing. The sample consists of nearly 95,000 clones, roughly 84% of them appearing once. Of note for this clone: Its antigen is not identified.

CDR1 and CDR2 from the germline V gene are SQVTM and ANQGSEA. The CDR3 loop spans 11 amino acids. V gave up 7 bases and J gave up 7 bases, with 14 bases separating them. The sample here was peripheral blood, taken after recovery from COVID-19. The source is a human donor who had recovered from COVID-19. This chain connects TRBV29-1 to TRBJ2-7; D gene uncertain. The CDR3 loop reads CSALIAWEQYF. The CDR3 DNA reads TGCAGCGCCCTGATCGCGTGGGAGCAGTACTTC.